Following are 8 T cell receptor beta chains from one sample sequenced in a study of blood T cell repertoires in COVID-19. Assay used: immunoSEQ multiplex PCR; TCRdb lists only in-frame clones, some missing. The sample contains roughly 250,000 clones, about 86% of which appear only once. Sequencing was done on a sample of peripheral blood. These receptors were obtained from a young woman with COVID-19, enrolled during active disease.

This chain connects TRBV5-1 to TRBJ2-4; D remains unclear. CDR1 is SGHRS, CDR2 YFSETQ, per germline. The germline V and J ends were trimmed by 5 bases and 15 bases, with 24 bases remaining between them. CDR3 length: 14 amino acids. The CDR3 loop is CASSLEPTNTPPYF. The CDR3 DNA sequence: TGCGCCAGCAGTCTAGAGCCTACTAACACTCCTCCGTACTTC.

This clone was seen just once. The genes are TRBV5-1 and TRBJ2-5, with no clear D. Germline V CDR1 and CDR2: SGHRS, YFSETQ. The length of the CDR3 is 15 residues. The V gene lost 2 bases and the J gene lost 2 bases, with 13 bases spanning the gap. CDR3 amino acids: CASSFGTATQETQYF. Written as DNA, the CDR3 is TGCGCCAGCAGCTTTGGCACAGCTACACAAGAGACCCAGTACTTC.

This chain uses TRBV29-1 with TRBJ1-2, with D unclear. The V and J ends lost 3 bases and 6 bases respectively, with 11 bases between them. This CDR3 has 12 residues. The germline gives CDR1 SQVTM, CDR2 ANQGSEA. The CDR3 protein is CSVDGEKDGYTF. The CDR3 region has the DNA TGCAGCGTTGACGGGGAAAAAGATGGCTACACCTTC.

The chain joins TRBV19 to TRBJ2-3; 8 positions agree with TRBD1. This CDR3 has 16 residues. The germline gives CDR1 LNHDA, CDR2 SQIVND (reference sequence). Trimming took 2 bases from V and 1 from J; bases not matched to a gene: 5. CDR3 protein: CASSIQGARGTDTQYF. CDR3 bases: TGTGCCAGTAGTATACAGGGGGCGCGGGGCACAGATACGCAGTATTTT.

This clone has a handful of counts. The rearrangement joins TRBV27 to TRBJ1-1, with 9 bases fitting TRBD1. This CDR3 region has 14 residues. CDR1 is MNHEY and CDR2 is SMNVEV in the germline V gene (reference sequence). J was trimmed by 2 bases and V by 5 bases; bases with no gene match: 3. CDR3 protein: CASSDRGDNTEAFF. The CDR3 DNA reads TGTGCCAGCAGTGACAGGGGGGACAACACTGAAGCTTTCTTT.

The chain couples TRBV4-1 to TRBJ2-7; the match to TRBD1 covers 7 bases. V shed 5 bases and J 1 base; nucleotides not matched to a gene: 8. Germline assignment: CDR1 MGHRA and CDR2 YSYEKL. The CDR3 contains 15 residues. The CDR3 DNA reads TGCGCCAGCAGCTCCCGGGACAGCGATTCCTACGAGCAGTACTTC. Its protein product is CASSSRDSDSYEQYF.

CDR3 sequence (DNA): TGTGCCAGCAGCCAAGTAGCGGGGGGCCGCACAGATACGCAGTATTTT. Protein: CASSQVAGGRTDTQYF. V gene TRBV4-2 combines with J gene TRBJ2-3; 10 bases map to TRBD2. J lost 1 base, V lost 1 base, and 2 bases had no gene match. The CDR3 has 16 residues. Germline CDR1 reads LGHNA; CDR2 reads YNFKEQ.

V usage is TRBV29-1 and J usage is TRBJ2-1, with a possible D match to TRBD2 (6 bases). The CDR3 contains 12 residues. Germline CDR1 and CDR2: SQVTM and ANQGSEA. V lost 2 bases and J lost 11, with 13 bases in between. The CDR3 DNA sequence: TGCAGCGTTGAATCCTTTGCGGGGCAGCAGTTCTTC. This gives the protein CSVESFAGQQFF.